This section outlines one T cell receptor (beta chain) sequence together with its context. Its antigen is not known. The source of the sample is a study of cytotoxic CD8 clonotypes in ibrutinib-treated CLL. Study information: The study included approximately 10 relapsed/refractory and roughly 16 treatment-naive patients; roughly 17 had IGHV unmutated disease. Recorded responses included 25 or so partial and 2 complete; following median about 68 months, approximately 14 stayed remitted and roughly twelve progressed. General study results and limits: Private clonotypes, not public ones, expanded at ibrutinib response.

Germline V gene sequence: CDR1 LNHDA, CDR2 SQIVND (reference sequence). CDR3 length: 16 amino acids. V lost 3 bases and J lost 2, with 16 bases in between. Measured with immunoSEQ multiplex PCR; TCRdb has only the in-frame clones, and not every one. The table lists about 50,000 clones, roughly 53% of them singletons, with about 33% in the top ten. The origin of this receptor is a human donor with chronic lymphocytic leukemia. V usage is TRBV19 and J usage is TRBJ1-1, with unresolved D. This material consisted of PBMCs, taken after 12 months of ibrutinib treatment. CDR3 DNA: TGTGCCAGTAGTATTAGGACTTCCAGGACCAACACTGAAGCTTTCTTT. This translates into CASSIRTSRTNTEAFF. Looking up the rest from reference TRBV19 and TRBJ1-1 gives the full variable domain: DGGITQSPKYLFRKEGQNVTLSCEQNLNHDAMYWYRQDPGQGLRLIYYSQIVNDFQKGDIAEGYSVSREKKESFPLTVTSAQKNPTAFYLCASSIRTSRTNTEAFFGQGTRLTVV.